The clone carrying this T cell receptor beta chain came up a few times. The entry originates in a study of CD39 and CD103 CD8 tumor-infiltrating T cells. Study-wide background: Comparisons covered HPV-positive and HPV-negative HNSCC, ovarian cancer and melanoma patients.

The table came from immunoSEQ multiplex PCR; TCRdb's copy has only in-frame clones and leaves some out. The table lists roughly 15,000 clones, 80% to 95% of them singletons. There are 15 residues in the CDR3. Germline V gives CDR1 MNHNS, CDR2 SASEGT. Trimming took off 3 bases at V and 0 bases at J, with 9 bases between the two ends. The chain combines TRBV6-1 with TRBJ1-5; D is unresolved. This TCR derives from a human donor with head and neck squamous cell carcinoma. Sequencing used CD8+ T cells sorted from blood. Subset here: total memory CD8 T cells (CD45RA-CCR7+/-) from blood or uninvolved lymph node. The CDR3 coding sequence is TGTGCCAGCAGTGATCTTGTGTATAGCAATCAGCCCCAGCATTTT. Amino acids: CASSDLVYSNQPQHF.